The source of this T cell receptor beta chain is a study of cytomegalovirus exposure and HLA in healthy donors. Amplification used 60 Vbeta primers and 13 Jbeta primers. The assay was immunoSEQ multiplex PCR, and TCRdb's table has in-frame clones only and misses some. The sample lists about 130,000 clones; 55% to 75% were seen once. Trimming stripped 4 bases from V and 0 bases from J, with 10 bases between. The CDR3 is 14 amino acids. CDR1 SGHRS and CDR2 YFSETQ come from the germline V gene. Concerning this clone: What it binds is not known.

Study results and limitations: Earlier results showed most TCR beta V segments being productive about 87% or about 30% of the time.

The receptor was derived from a man aged 25 to 40 in good health and CMV-seronegative. The genes are TRBV5-1 and TRBJ1-2, with D possibly being TRBD1 (6 bases). Input material: PBMCs. The CDR3 sequence is CASSAGTPNYGYTF. The CDR3 region has the DNA TGCGCCAGCAGCGCCGGGACACCTAACTATGGCTACACCTTC.